This TCR beta chain was obtained from a study of shared clonotypes between healthy human individuals. Template for every sorted-subset replicate PCR totaled about 200 ng DNA, some 30,000 T cell genomes. Authors' data handling: ImmunoSEQ output held junction-only sequences without quality scores, so filtering differed. Clones were sequenced by immunoSEQ multiplex PCR, and TCRdb holds only the in-frame ones, with some missing. V, J and clone size derive from that table, while D and trimming were established from the DNA sequence. The sample lists 450,000 to 700,000 clones; around 95% were seen once. Naive CD8 populations comprised CD45RO-negative cells positively selected for CCR7, excluding terminally differentiated effector memory CD45RA+ cells. V lost 1 base and J 0 bases, leaving 7 bases between the germline ends. CDR1 WSHSY and CDR2 SAAADI come from the germline V gene. CDR3 length: 15 residues.

This TCR was sampled from a woman in her 30s in good health. The sample consisted of naive CD8+ T cells sorted from blood. The genes are TRBV10-2 and TRBJ1-3; D uncertain. As DNA, the CDR3 is TGCGCCAGCAGTGAGTTTTTCATCTCTGGAAACACCATATATTTT. Encoded protein: CASSEFFISGNTIYF.